The T cell receptor beta chain under discussion was sequenced for a study of blood T cells in healthy people across ages. Study results and limitations: Per million T cells, TCR beta diversity dropped roughly linearly as age increased.

Alongside a J-beta primer mix, a sample-barcoded 5' primer served in a second PCR lasting about 7 to 11 cycles. A minimum of 2.5 million CDR3-containing paired-end reads was obtained for each sample. Using its own MiXCR run on the 5' RACE reads, TCRdb lists one record per CDR3 protein. This table has 850,000 to 1,000,000 distinct CDR3 sequences, under 50% appearing once. The ends were cut back, 0 bases at V and 5 bases at J, with 13 bases in the middle. The CDR3 is 16 amino acids. Germline loops: CDR1 MGHRA, CDR2 YSYEKL. About this clonotype itself: Antigen: not known.

The sequence was obtained from a young man in good health. The sample taken for sequencing was blood. The J gene is TRBJ1-4, the V gene TRBV4-1, with D perhaps matching TRBD1 (6 bases). The CDR3 sequence: CASSQEVQGWNEKLFF. DNA of the CDR3: TGCGCCAGCAGCCAAGAGGTTCAGGGGTGGAATGAAAAACTGTTTTTT.